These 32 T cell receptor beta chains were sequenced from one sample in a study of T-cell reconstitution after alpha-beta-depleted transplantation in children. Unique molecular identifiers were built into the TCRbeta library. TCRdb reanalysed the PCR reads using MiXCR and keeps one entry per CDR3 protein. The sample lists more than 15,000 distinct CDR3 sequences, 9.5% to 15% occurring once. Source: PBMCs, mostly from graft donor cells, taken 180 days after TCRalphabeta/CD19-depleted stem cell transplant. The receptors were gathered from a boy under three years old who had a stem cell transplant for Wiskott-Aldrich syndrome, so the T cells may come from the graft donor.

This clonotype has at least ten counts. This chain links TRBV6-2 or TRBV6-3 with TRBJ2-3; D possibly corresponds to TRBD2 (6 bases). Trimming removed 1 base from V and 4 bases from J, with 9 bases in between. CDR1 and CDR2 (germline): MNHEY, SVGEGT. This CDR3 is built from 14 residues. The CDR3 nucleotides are TGTGCCAGCAGTTACTTCGGGGGACCAGATACGCAGTATTTT. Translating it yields CASSYFGGPDTQYF.

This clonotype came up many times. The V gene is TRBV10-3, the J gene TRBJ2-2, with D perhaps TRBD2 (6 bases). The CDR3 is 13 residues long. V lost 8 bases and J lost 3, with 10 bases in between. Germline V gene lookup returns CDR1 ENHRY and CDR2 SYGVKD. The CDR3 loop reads CAILTGDTGELFF. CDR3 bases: TGTGCCATCTTAACGGGAGACACCGGGGAGCTGTTTTTT.

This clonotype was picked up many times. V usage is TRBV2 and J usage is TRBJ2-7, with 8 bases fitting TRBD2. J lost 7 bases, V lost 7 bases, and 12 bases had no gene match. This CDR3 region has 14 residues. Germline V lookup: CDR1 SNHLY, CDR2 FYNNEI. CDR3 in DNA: TGTGCCAGCATGGTTAGCGGGATCTTGGGAGAGCAGTACTTC. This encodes CASMVSGILGEQYF.

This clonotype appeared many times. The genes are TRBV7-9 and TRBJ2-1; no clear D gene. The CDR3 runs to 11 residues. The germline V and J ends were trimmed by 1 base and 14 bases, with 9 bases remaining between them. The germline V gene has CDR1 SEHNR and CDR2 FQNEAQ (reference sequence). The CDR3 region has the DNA TGTGCCAGCAGCTTAGTGGAGTTTGAGTTCTTC. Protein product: CASSLVEFEFF.

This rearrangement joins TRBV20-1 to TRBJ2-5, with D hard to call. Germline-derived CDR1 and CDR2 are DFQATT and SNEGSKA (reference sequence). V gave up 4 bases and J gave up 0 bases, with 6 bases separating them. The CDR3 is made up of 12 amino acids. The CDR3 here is CSANRYQETQYF. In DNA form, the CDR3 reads TGCAGTGCTAATAGGTACCAAGAGACCCAGTACTTC.

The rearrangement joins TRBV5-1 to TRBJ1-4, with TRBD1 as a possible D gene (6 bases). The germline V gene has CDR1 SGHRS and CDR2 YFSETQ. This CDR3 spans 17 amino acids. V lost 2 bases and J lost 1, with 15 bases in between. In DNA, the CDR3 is TGCGCCAGCAGCTTTTCACTTACAGGGAAAACTAATGAAAAACTGTTTTTT. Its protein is CASSFSLTGKTNEKLFF.

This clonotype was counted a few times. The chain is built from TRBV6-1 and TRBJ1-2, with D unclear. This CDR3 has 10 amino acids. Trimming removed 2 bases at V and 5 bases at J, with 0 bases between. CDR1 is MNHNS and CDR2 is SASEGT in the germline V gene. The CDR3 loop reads CASSEYGYTF. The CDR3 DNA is TGTGCCAGCAGTGAATATGGCTACACCTTC.

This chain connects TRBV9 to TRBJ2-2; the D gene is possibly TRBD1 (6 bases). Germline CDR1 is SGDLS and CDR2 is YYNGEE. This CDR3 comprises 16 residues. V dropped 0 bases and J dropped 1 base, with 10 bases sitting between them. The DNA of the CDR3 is TGTGCCAGCAGCGTAGACCCGACAGGGAACACCGGGGAGCTGTTTTTT. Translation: CASSVDPTGNTGELFF. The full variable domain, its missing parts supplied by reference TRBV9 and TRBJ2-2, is DSGVTQTPKHLITATGQRVTLRCSPRSGDLSVYWYQQSLDQGLQFLIQYYNGEERAKGNILERFSAQQFPDLHSELNLSSLELGDSALYFCASSVDPTGNTGELFFGEGSRLTVL.

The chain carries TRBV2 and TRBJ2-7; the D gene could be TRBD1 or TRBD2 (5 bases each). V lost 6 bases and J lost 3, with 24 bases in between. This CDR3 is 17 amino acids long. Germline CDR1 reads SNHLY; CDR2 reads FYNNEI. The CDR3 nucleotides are TGTGCCAGCAGCGTAATAGTCCGGGGCCTGCCAAGCTACGAGCAGTACTTC. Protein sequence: CASSVIVRGLPSYEQYF.

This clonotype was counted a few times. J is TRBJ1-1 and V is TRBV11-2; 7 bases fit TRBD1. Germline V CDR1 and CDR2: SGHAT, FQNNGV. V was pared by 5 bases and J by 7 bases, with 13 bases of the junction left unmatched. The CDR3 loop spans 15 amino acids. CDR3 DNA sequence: TGTGCCAGCAGCCTTCGCCCCGGAAGGGACAGTGAAGCTTTCTTT. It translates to CASSLRPGRDSEAFF.

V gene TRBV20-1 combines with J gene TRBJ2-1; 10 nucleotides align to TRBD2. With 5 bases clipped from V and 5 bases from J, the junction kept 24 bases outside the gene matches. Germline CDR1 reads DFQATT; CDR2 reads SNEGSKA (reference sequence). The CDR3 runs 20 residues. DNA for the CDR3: TGCAGTGCTTCGAATCGACTAGCGGGTGGTGAACTTTCGGTCCACAATGAGCAGTTCTTC. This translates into CSASNRLAGGELSVHNEQFF.

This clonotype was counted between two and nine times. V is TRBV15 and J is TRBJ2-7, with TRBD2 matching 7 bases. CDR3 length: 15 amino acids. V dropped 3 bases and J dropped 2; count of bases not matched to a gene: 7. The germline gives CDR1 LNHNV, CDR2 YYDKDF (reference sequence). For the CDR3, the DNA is TGTGCCACCAGCAGGGGGACTACCTACGCCTACGAGCAGTACTTC. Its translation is CATSRGTTYAYEQYF. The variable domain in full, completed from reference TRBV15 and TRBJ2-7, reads DAMVIQNPRYQVTQFGKPVTLSCSQTLNHNVMYWYQQKSSQAPKLLFHYYDKDFNNEADTPDNFQSRRPNTSFCFLDIRSPGLGDTAMYLCATSRGTTYAYEQYFGPGTRLTVT.

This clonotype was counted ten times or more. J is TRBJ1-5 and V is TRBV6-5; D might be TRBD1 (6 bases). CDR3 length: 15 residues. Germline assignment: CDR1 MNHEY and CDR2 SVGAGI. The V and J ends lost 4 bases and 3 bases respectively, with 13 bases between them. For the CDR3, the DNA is TGTGCCAGCAGTTTTAGGGGGGGGCCCAATCAGCCCCAGCATTTT. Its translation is CASSFRGGPNQPQHF.

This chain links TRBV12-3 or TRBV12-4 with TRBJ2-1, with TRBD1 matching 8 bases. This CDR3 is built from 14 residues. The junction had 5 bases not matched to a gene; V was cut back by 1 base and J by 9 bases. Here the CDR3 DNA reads TGTGCCAGCAGTTTAGGTCAGGGGGCCGGTGAGCAGTTCTTC. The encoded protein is CASSLGQGAGEQFF.

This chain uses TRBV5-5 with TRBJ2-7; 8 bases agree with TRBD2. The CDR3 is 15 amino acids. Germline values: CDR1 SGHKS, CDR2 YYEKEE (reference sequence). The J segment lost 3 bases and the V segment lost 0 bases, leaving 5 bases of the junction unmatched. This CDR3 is CASSLVGLDLYEQYF. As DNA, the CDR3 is TGTGCCAGCAGCTTGGTGGGACTAGACCTCTACGAGCAGTACTTC.

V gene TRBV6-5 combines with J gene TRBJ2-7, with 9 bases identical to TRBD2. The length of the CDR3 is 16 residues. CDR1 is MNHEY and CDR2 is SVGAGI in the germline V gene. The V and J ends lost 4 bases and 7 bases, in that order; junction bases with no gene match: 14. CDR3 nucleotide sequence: TGTGCCAGCAGTTTCCACCTAGCGGGAAGAGTCTGGGAGCAGTACTTC. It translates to CASSFHLAGRVWEQYF.

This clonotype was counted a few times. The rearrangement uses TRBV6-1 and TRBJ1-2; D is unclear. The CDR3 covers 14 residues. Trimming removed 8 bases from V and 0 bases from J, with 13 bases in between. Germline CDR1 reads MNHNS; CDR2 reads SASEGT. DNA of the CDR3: TGTGCCAGCTCCCCGTCTTCGGCTAACTATGGCTACACCTTC. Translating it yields CASSPSSANYGYTF.

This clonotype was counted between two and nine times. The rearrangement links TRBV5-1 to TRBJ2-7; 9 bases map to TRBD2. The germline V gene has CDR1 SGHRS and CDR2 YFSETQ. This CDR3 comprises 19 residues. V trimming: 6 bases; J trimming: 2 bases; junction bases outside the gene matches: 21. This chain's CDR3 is CASTLDPGLAPFGTYEQYF. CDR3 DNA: TGCGCCAGCACCCTAGACCCGGGACTAGCTCCTTTTGGCACCTACGAGCAGTACTTC. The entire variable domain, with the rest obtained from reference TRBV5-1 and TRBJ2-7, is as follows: KAGVTQTPRYLIKTRGQQVTLSCSPISGHRSVSWYQQTPGQGLQFLFEYFSETQRNKGNFPGRFSGRQFSNSRSEMNVSTLELGDSALYLCASTLDPGLAPFGTYEQYFGPGTRLTVT.

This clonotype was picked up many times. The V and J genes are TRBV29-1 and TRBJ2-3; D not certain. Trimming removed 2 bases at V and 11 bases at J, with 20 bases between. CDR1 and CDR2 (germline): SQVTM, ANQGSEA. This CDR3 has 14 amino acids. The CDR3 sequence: CSVESKDSEKEQYF. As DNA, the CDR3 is TGCAGCGTTGAAAGTAAGGATTCCGAGAAGGAGCAGTATTTT.

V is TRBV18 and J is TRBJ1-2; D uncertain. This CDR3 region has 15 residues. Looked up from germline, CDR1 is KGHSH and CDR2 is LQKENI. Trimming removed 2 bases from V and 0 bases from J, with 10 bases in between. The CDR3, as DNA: TGTGCCAGCTCACCAAGGCCAGGTTCTAACTATGGCTACACCTTC. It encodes CASSPRPGSNYGYTF.

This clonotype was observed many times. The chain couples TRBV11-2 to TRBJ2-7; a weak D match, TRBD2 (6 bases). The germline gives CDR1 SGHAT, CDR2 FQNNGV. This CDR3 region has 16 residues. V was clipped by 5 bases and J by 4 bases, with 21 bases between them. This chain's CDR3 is CASSPRIKGGVYEQYF. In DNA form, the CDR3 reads TGTGCCAGCAGCCCCCGAATTAAGGGAGGAGTATACGAGCAGTACTTC.

This chain's CDR3 is CASSPPRGTGELFF. CDR3 coding DNA: TGTGCCAGCAGTCCCCCCCGGGGCACCGGGGAGCTGTTTTTT. The chain links TRBV28 to TRBJ2-2; the D gene is possibly TRBD2 (5 bases). Germline values: CDR1 MDHEN, CDR2 SYDVKM. V lost 5 bases and J 4 bases, leaving 11 bases between the germline ends. The CDR3 loop spans 14 amino acids.

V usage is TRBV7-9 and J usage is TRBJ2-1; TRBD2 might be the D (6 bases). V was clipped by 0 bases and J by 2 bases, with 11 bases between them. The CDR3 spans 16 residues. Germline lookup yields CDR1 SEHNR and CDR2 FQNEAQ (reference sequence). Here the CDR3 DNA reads TGTGCCAGCAGCTTAGCGGGCGGGACCACCTACAATGAGCAGTTCTTC. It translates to CASSLAGGTTYNEQFF.

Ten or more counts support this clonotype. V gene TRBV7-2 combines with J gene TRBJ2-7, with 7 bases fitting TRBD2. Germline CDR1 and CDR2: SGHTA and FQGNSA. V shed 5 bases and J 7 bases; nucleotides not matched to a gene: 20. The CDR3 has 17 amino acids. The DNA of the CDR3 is TGTGCCAGCAGCCCTAGGGGATGGCTAGCGGCCCGGTTAGAGCAGTACTTC. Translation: CASSPRGWLAARLEQYF.

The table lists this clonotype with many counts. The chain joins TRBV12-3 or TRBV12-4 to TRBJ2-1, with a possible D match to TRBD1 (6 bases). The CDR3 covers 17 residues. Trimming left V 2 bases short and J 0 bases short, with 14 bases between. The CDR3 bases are TGTGCCAGCAGTTTATGGGGACAAACGAGCTCCTACAATGAGCAGTTCTTC. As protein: CASSLWGQTSSYNEQFF.

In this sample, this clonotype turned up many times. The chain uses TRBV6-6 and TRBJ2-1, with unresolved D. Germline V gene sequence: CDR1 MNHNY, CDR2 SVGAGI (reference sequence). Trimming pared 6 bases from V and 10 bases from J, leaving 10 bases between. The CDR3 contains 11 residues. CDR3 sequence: CASSPSMEQFF. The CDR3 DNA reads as TGTGCCAGCAGCCCATCCATGGAGCAGTTCTTC.

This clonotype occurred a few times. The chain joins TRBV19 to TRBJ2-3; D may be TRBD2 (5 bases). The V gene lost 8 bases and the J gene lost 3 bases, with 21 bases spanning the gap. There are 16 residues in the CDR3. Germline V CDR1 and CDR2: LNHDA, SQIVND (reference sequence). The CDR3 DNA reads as TGTGCCAGTGCTAGGGTCGGGGAGAGGAGTACAGATACGCAGTATTTT. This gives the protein CASARVGERSTDTQYF.

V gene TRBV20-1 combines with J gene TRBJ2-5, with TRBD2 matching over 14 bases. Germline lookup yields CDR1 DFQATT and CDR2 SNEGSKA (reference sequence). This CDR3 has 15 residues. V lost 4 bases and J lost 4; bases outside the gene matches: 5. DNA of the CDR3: TGCAGTGCTATCAGACTAGCGGGAGGGCGAGAGACCCAGTACTTC. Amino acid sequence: CSAIRLAGGRETQYF.

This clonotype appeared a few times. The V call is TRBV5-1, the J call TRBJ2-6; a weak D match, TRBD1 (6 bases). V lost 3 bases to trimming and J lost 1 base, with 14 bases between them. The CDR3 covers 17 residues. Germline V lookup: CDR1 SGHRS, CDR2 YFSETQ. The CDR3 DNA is TGCGCCAGCAGCTACCCTGGACAGATATCTGGGGCCAACGTCCTGACTTTC. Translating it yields CASSYPGQISGANVLTF.

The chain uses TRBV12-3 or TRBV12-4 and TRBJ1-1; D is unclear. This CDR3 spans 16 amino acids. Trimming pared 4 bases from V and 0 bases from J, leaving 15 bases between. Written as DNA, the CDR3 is TGTGCCAGCAGTTCGACCAACTCACTCCTGAACACTGAAGCTTTCTTT. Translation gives CASSSTNSLLNTEAFF.

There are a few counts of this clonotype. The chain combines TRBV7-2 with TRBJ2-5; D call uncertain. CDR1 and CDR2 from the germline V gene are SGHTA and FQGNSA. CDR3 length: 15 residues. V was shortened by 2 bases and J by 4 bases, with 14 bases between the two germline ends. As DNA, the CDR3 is TGTGCCAGCAGCTTAATTAAGTGGGTTTCAGAGACCCAGTACTTC. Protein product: CASSLIKWVSETQYF.

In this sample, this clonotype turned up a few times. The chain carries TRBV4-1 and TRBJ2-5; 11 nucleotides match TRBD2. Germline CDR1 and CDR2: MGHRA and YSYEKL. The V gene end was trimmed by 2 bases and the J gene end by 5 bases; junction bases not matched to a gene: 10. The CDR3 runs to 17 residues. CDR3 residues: CASSQFLSGRAWETQYF. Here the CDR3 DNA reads TGCGCCAGCAGCCAATTTCTTAGCGGGAGGGCCTGGGAGACCCAGTACTTC.